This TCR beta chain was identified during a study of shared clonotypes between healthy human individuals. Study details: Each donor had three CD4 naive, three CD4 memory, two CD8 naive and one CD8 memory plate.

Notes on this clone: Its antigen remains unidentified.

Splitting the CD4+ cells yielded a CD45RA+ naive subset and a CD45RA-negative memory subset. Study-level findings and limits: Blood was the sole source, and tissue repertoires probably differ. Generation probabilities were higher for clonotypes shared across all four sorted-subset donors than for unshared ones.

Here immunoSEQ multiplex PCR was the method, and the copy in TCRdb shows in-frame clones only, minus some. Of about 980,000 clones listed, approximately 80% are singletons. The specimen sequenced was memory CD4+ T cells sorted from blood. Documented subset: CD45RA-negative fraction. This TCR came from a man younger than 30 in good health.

This CDR3 is CASSLQGLATDTQYF. DNA of the CDR3: TGTGCCAGCAGTTTACAGGGACTAGCGACAGATACGCAGTATTTT. The chain carries TRBV27 and TRBJ2-3; 10 bases align to TRBD2. V was clipped by 2 bases and J by 3 bases; unmatched bases: 2. From germline, CDR1 is MNHEY and CDR2 SMNVEV (reference sequence). CDR3 length equals 15 residues.